The table lists the clone carrying this T cell receptor beta chain with a count of one. This sequence may be a read error, since a much larger clone differs from it by one base. This sample is part of a study of T cells in Graves' hyperthyroidism and ophthalmopathy. Germline V gene lookup returns CDR1 ENHRY and CDR2 SYGVKD. The CDR3 has 14 residues. Authors of the study amplified TCR beta CDR3 regions from RNA transcripts. First-round RT-PCR targeting the TCR CDR3 was performed with the HTBI primer set. TCRdb redid the calling of the multiplex PCR reads with MiXCR, one entry per CDR3 protein. The sample includes 400,000 or so distinct CDR3 sequences, about an eighth of them seen just once. Together with thyroid ultrasound, orbital computed tomography, serum thyroxine and TRAb, clinical symptoms were used for diagnoses.

The TCR sequence derives from a man aged 45-65 years with Graves' ophthalmopathy. The chain employs TRBV10-3 and TRBJ2-3, with 8 nucleotides matching TRBD1. What was sequenced was blood. The CDR3 DNA is TGTGCCATCAGTTCAGGGGGCGGCACAGGTACGCAGTATTTT. Its translation: CAISSGGGTGTQYF.